A single sample is the source of the 27 T cell receptor beta chains below, sequenced in a study of cytomegalovirus exposure and HLA in healthy donors. The PCR ran on 60 Vbeta and 13 Jbeta primers. The method was immunoSEQ multiplex PCR; TCRdb's version includes in-frame clones alone and lacks a portion of them. The sample yields 180,000 or so clones, approximately 85% seen once. The sample consisted of PBMCs. Source of these receptors: a man younger than 35 in good health and CMV-seropositive.

V and J are TRBV19 and TRBJ2-2, with D perhaps matching TRBD1 (6 bases). Trimming pared 7 bases from V and 1 base from J, leaving 13 bases between. The CDR3 runs 15 residues. Germline V lookup: CDR1 LNHDA, CDR2 SQIVND (reference sequence). This CDR3 is CASTSRDKNTGELFF. In DNA, the CDR3 is TGTGCCAGTACCTCCCGGGACAAGAACACCGGGGAGCTGTTTTTT.

This chain links TRBV27 with TRBJ2-2; weak D call: TRBD2 (6 bases). The V end lost 2 bases, the J end lost 4 bases, and 14 bases lay between the germline ends. Germline CDR1 and CDR2: MNHEY and SMNVEV (reference sequence). The CDR3 extends over 16 amino acids. In DNA form, the CDR3 reads TGTGCCAGCAGTTTACTCCCTCTGCGGGGCACCGGGGAGCTGTTTTTT. Translating it yields CASSLLPLRGTGELFF.

V is TRBV7-8 and J is TRBJ1-1, with D perhaps matching TRBD1 (5 bases). The length of the CDR3 is 15 residues. V lost 1 base and J 4 bases, leaving 13 bases between the germline ends. Germline-derived CDR1 and CDR2 are SGHVS and FQNEAQ. The CDR3 DNA is TGTGCCAGCAGCTTAGAAGGGGCTTCGGGCACTGAAGCTTTCTTT. Translating it yields CASSLEGASGTEAFF.

J is TRBJ1-2 and V is TRBV6-1, with a possible D match to TRBD1 (6 bases). The CDR3 runs to 14 residues. The germline CDR1 and CDR2 sequences are MNHNS and SASEGT. The V and J ends lost 4 bases and 6 bases respectively, with 15 bases between them. The CDR3 loop is CASSVQRQANGYTF. Here the CDR3 DNA reads TGTGCCAGCAGTGTCCAAAGACAGGCAAATGGCTACACCTTC.

This chain uses TRBV7-9 with TRBJ1-2; D is possibly TRBD1 (6 bases). The CDR3 extends over 11 amino acids. V was shortened by 6 bases and J by 8 bases, with 10 bases between the two germline ends. Germline V gives CDR1 SEHNR, CDR2 FQNEAQ (reference sequence). The CDR3 here is CASSSGVGYTF. The CDR3 DNA follows: TGTGCCAGCAGTTCAGGGGTCGGCTACACCTTC. The variable domain in full, with the rest retrieved from reference TRBV7-9 and TRBJ1-2, is DTGVSQNPRHKITKRGQNVTFRCDPISEHNRLYWYRQTLGQGPEFLTYFQNEAQLEKSRLLSDRFSAERPKGSFSTLEIQRTEQGDSAMYLCASSSGVGYTFGSGTRLTVV.

This clone was found once. V is TRBV5-1 and J is TRBJ2-7, with a tentative D call TRBD1 (6 bases). In germline, CDR1 is SGHRS, CDR2 YFSETQ. The CDR3 runs to 14 residues. Trimming removed 1 base at V and 2 bases at J, with 10 bases between. This chain's CDR3 is CASSLMDSTYEQYF. The CDR3 DNA is TGCGCCAGCAGCTTGATGGACAGTACCTACGAGCAGTACTTC.

V is TRBV30 and J is TRBJ2-3, with 11 bases lining up with TRBD2. The CDR3 is made up of 16 amino acids. Germline CDR1 reads GTSNPN; CDR2 reads SVGIG (reference sequence). V shed 0 bases, J shed 6 bases, and the junction held 8 bases outside the gene matches. The CDR3 DNA sequence: TGTGCCTGGAGTGTACGGCTTAGCGGGGGGGTGGATACGCAGTATTTT. It yields the protein CAWSVRLSGGVDTQYF.

The J gene is TRBJ1-1, the V gene TRBV6-1; no reliable D call. From germline, CDR1 is MNHNS and CDR2 SASEGT. V lost 2 bases, J lost 2 bases, and 12 bases lay in between. The CDR3 runs to 15 residues. The CDR3, as DNA: TGTGCCAGCAGTGAAAGGGCCGGGATCAACACTGAAGCTTTCTTT. It codes for CASSERAGINTEAFF.

Only one count was recorded for this clone. The chain employs TRBV5-1 and TRBJ2-1, with 13 bases fitting TRBD2. Germline lookup yields CDR1 SGHRS and CDR2 YFSETQ. J was trimmed by 0 bases and V by 4 bases; bases with no gene match: 4. This CDR3 region has 17 residues. This chain's CDR3 is CASSKLAGGPSYNEQFF. The CDR3 bases are TGCGCCAGCAGCAAACTAGCGGGGGGGCCCTCCTACAATGAGCAGTTCTTC.

The chain recombines TRBV4-1 with TRBJ1-1; TRBD1 agrees at 9 bases. Losses at the gene ends were 0 bases for V and 11 bases for J; bases not matched to a gene: 16. There are 17 residues in the CDR3. Germline V gene data show CDR1 as MGHRA and CDR2 as YSYEKL. CDR3 bases: TGCGCCAGCAGCCAAGAACCATTATTGGGACAGGGCAGAAGCGCTTTCTTT. This sequence encodes CASSQEPLLGQGRSAFF.

The rearrangement uses TRBV27 and TRBJ1-1, with 8 nucleotides matching TRBD1. The trim removed 3 bases at V and 5 bases at J, leaving 11 bases unmatched. This CDR3 is built from 16 residues. Germline V CDR1 and CDR2: MNHEY, SMNVEV (reference sequence). CDR3 amino acids: CASSFGQGAQVTEAFF. The CDR3 nucleotides read TGTGCCAGCAGTTTCGGACAGGGCGCACAGGTTACTGAAGCTTTCTTT.

V gene TRBV11-2 combines with J gene TRBJ2-7, with TRBD2 identical over 8 bases. V lost 3 bases to trimming and J lost 2 bases; unmatched junction nucleotides: 6. The CDR3 loop spans 15 amino acids. Germline assignment: CDR1 SGHAT and CDR2 FQNNGV. The CDR3 loop is CASSFGGLEPYEQYF. The CDR3 coding sequence is TGTGCCAGCAGCTTTGGGGGACTAGAGCCCTACGAGCAGTACTTC.

The rearrangement joins TRBV2 to TRBJ2-3, with 8 bases aligning to TRBD2. Trimming cost V 4 bases and J 2 bases; bases outside gene matches: 11. The CDR3 extends over 17 amino acids. The germline V gene encodes CDR1 SNHLY and CDR2 FYNNEI. CDR3 coding DNA: TGTGCCAGCAGTGTTTGGGTCCAGCGGGGGTTCACAGATACGCAGTATTTT. It codes for CASSVWVQRGFTDTQYF.

About this clone itself: One junction end disagrees with the germline gene, perhaps due to a read error. V gene TRBV7-9 combines with J gene TRBJ2-7; D not resolved. The germline gives CDR1 SEHNR, CDR2 FQNEAQ (reference sequence). The CDR3 totals 12 residues. CDR3 sequence: CSSSPVVSEQYF. CDR3 bases: TGTTCCAGCAGCCCCGTTGTGAGCGAGCAGTACTTC. Variable domain in full (rest from reference TRBV7-9 and TRBJ2-7): DTGVSQNPRHKITKRGQNVTFRCDPISEHNRLYWYRQTLGQGPEFLTYFQNEAQLEKSRLLSDRFSAERPKGSFSTLEIQRTEQGDSAMYLCSSSPVVSEQYFGPGTRLTVT.

The chain is built from TRBV19 and TRBJ2-6; tentatively, D is TRBD1 (6 bases). Trimming pared 3 bases from V and 4 bases from J, leaving 13 bases between. The germline CDR1 and CDR2 sequences are LNHDA and SQIVND (reference sequence). The CDR3 consists of 16 residues. CDR3 loop: CASSILGAGGANVLTF. The CDR3, as DNA: TGTGCCAGTAGTATTTTGGGGGCAGGCGGGGCCAACGTCCTGACTTTC.

The genes are TRBV5-1 and TRBJ1-2, with TRBD1 matching over 8 bases. The germline gives CDR1 SGHRS, CDR2 YFSETQ. V gave up 5 bases and J gave up 7 bases; unmatched junction bases: 16. This CDR3 spans 16 amino acids. The CDR3: CASRRDGQGSLFGYTF. The CDR3 DNA follows: TGCGCCAGCAGAAGGGATGGACAGGGTTCTCTTTTTGGCTACACCTTC.

J is TRBJ2-2 and V is TRBV27, with D possibly being TRBD2 (6 bases). This CDR3 region has 16 residues. V dropped 7 bases and J dropped 4 bases, with 19 bases sitting between them. Germline CDR1 is MNHEY and CDR2 is SMNVEV (reference sequence). CDR3 in amino acids: CASTSFLAPFTGELFF. As DNA, the CDR3 is TGTGCCAGCACCAGTTTCCTAGCGCCTTTCACCGGGGAGCTGTTTTTT.

V gene TRBV7-9 combines with J gene TRBJ2-7; 9 bases align to TRBD1. The germline CDR1 and CDR2 sequences are SEHNR and FQNEAQ (reference sequence). Germline trimming cut 1 base from V and 3 bases from J; bases unmatched to any gene: 4. The CDR3 consists of 15 residues. In DNA, the CDR3 is TGTGCCAGCAGCTTAGGACAGGGGGTAAACTACGAGCAGTACTTC. Protein: CASSLGQGVNYEQYF.

CDR3 sequence (DNA): TGTGCCAGCAGCGAGGGAGCTACCTATGGCTACACCTTC. Protein sequence: CASSEGATYGYTF. The chain uses TRBV9 and TRBJ1-2; D gene unclear. Germline V CDR1 and CDR2: SGDLS, YYNGEE. Trimming pared 3 bases from V and 4 bases from J, leaving 10 bases between. This CDR3 is built from 13 residues.

V gene TRBV6-1 combines with J gene TRBJ1-3; 7 positions match TRBD1. V dropped 3 bases and J dropped 1; count of bases not matched to a gene: 3. The CDR3 is 15 amino acids. From germline, CDR1 is MNHNS and CDR2 SASEGT. CDR3 DNA sequence: TGTGCCAGCAGTGACCCGACAGGGTCTGGAAACACCATATATTTT. Translation gives CASSDPTGSGNTIYF.

On this clone itself: This CDR3 is also generated by other DNA sequences in the sample. The chain employs TRBV9 and TRBJ2-7; 12 bases are shared with TRBD2. J lost 3 bases, V lost 4 bases, and 5 bases had no gene match. The CDR3 consists of 15 residues. Germline values: CDR1 SGDLS, CDR2 YYNGEE. The DNA for the CDR3 is TGTGCCAGCAGCCCACGACTAGCGGGGGACTACGAGCAGTACTTC. This translates into CASSPRLAGDYEQYF.

V and J are TRBV9 and TRBJ2-5; TRBD2 matches 8 bases. Trimming cost V 0 bases and J 1 base; bases outside gene matches: 2. In germline, CDR1 is SGDLS, CDR2 YYNGEE. This CDR3 spans 15 amino acids. DNA of the CDR3: TGTGCCAGCAGCGTAGATGGACTAGCCCAAGAGACCCAGTACTTC. Translated: CASSVDGLAQETQYF. Complete variable domain (other parts from reference TRBV9 and TRBJ2-5): DSGVTQTPKHLITATGQRVTLRCSPRSGDLSVYWYQQSLDQGLQFLIQYYNGEERAKGNILERFSAQQFPDLHSELNLSSLELGDSALYFCASSVDGLAQETQYFGPGTRLLVL.

The genes are TRBV7-9 and TRBJ2-7; D not certain. The CDR3 covers 12 residues. V lost 0 bases and J 5 bases, leaving 5 bases between the germline ends. Germline assignment: CDR1 SEHNR and CDR2 FQNEAQ (reference sequence). The CDR3 loop reads CASSLARDEQYF. The DNA for the CDR3 is TGTGCCAGCAGCTTAGCGCGTGACGAGCAGTACTTC.

Only a few counts were recorded for this clone. The chain couples TRBV4-1 to TRBJ2-6; D gene unclear. The germline V gene encodes CDR1 MGHRA and CDR2 YSYEKL. Between the trimmed V and J ends, which lost 7 bases and 0 bases, there was a span of 7 bases. This CDR3 has 14 amino acids. The CDR3 is CASNFNSGANVLTF. In nucleotides, the CDR3 is TGCGCCAGCAACTTTAACTCTGGGGCCAACGTCCTGACTTTC.

CDR3 bases: TGTGCCTGGGGGACAGGCAGGGGTGAAAAACTGTTTTTT. It is translated as CAWGTGRGEKLFF. The chain couples TRBV30 to TRBJ1-4; 8 bases are shared with TRBD1. V dropped 5 bases and J dropped 7; count of bases not matched to a gene: 6. The germline gives CDR1 GTSNPN, CDR2 SVGIG (reference sequence). The length of the CDR3 is 13 residues.

This chain joins TRBV30 and TRBJ1-3, with a possible D match to TRBD1 (6 bases). Looked up from germline, CDR1 is GTSNPN and CDR2 is SVGIG (reference sequence). The V gene lost 8 bases and the J gene lost 7 bases, with 12 bases spanning the gap. CDR3 size: 11 residues. CDR3 loop: CAHQRGNTIYF. Here the CDR3 DNA reads TGTGCCCACCAAAGGGGGAACACCATATATTTT.

This clone was counted a few times. This chain uses TRBV7-9 with TRBJ2-1; 7 positions match TRBD1. The CDR3 extends over 14 amino acids. The J segment lost 3 bases and the V segment lost 4 bases, leaving 3 bases of the junction unmatched. Germline CDR1 SEHNR, CDR2 FQNEAQ (reference sequence). CDR3 nucleotides: TGTGCCAGCAGCTGGGACAGCAGCTACAATGAGCAGTTCTTC. This codes for CASSWDSSYNEQFF.